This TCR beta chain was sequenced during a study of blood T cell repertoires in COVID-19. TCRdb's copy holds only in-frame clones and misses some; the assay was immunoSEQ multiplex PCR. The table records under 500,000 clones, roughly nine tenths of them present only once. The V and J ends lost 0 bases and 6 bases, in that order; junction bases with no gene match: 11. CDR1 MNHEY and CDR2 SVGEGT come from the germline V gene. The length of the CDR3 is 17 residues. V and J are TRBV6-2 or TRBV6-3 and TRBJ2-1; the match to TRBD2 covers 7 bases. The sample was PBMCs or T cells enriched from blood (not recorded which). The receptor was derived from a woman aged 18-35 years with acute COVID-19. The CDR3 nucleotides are TGTGCCAGCAGTTACTCCTCGCGGCGGGAGAGGGGCAATGAGCAGTTCTTC. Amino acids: CASSYSSRRERGNEQFF.